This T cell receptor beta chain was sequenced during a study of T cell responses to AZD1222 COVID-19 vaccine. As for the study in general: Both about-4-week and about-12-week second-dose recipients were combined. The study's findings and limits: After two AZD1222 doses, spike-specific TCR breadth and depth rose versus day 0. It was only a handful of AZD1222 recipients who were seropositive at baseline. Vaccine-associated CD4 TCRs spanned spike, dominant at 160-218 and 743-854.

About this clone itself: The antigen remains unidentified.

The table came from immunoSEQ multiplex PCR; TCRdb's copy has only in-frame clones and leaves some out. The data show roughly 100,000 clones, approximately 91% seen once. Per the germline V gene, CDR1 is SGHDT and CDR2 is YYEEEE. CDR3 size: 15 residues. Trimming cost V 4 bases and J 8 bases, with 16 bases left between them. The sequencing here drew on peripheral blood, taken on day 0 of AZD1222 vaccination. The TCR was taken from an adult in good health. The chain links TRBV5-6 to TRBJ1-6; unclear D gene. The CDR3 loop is CASSRGARRDSPLHF. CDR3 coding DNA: TGTGCCAGCAGCCGGGGTGCTCGGAGAGATTCACCCCTCCACTTT.